This record covers a single TCR beta chain. This table comes from immunoSEQ multiplex PCR, and its TCRdb copy is limited to in-frame clones, with some not included. Of roughly 150,000 clones listed, around 80% are singletons. This entry belongs to a study of blood T cell repertoires in COVID-19. Looking at the study overall: COVID-19 samples, acute and convalescent, were from the United States, Italy and Spain. PBMCs, B-cell-depleted T cells, or T cells provided the cDNA or gDNA that made up the material.

Participants spanned ages roughly 18 to 90 years and resided in over 20 US areas. Germline-derived CDR1 and CDR2 are MNHEY and SMNVEV (reference sequence). The CDR3 consists of 14 residues. V was clipped by 5 bases and J by 12 bases, with 20 bases between them. The sequence derives from a woman aged 45-59 years who had recovered from COVID-19. The chain employs TRBV27 and TRBJ2-1, with a possible D match to TRBD1 (6 bases). Sequencing was done on a sample of PBMCs or T cells enriched from blood (not recorded which). This CDR3 reads CASSPTGTRAVQFF. The CDR3 nucleotides are TGTGCCAGCAGTCCCACCGGGACAAGAGCCGTGCAGTTCTTC.